The rows below give T cell receptor beta chains drawn from one sample of a study of PD-L1 blockade in urothelial cancer. Produced via immunoSEQ multiplex PCR; TCRdb's table is partial and in-frame only. The sample records approximately 52,000 clones, around 74% being singletons. The material was PBMCs, obtained around atezolizumab (anti-PD-L1) treatment. The receptors come from a man between 65 and 80 years old with urothelial cancer. The CDR3 runs from the conserved cysteine through the conserved F or W. The order of the fields is V gene, J gene, CDR3 protein.

V gene: TRBV11-3; J gene: TRBJ2-7; CDR3 protein: CASSLEAGSSYEQYF
V gene: TRBV6-1; J gene: TRBJ2-5; CDR3 protein: CASNGNRGYQETQYF
V gene: TRBV25-1; J gene: TRBJ2-5; CDR3 protein: CASGDRGHQETQYF
V gene: TRBV11-2; J gene: TRBJ2-7; CDR3 protein: CASSLNSGVQYF
V gene: TRBV2; J gene: TRBJ2-7; CDR3 protein: CASRAPGGAYEQYF
V gene: TRBV9; J gene: TRBJ2-2; CDR3 protein: CASSLLAGDTGELFF
V gene: TRBV7-2; J gene: TRBJ2-5; CDR3 protein: CASSPGQGQGETQYF
V gene: TRBV10-3; J gene: TRBJ2-5; CDR3 protein: CATGLAGVTETQYF
V gene: TRBV5-4; J gene: TRBJ1-2; CDR3 protein: CASSPDRVGGYTF
V gene: TRBV5-4; J gene: TRBJ1-6; CDR3 protein: CASSLEGVPSPLHF
V gene: TRBV29-1; J gene: TRBJ2-7; CDR3 protein: CSVVKRGTEIYEQYF
V gene: TRBV4-2; J gene: TRBJ1-1; CDR3 protein: CASSQGFGRENTEAFF
V gene: TRBV7-3; J gene: TRBJ2-3; CDR3 protein: CASTEGDISTDTQYF
V gene: TRBV9; J gene: TRBJ1-6; CDR3 protein: CASSLGGSSYNSPLHF
V gene: TRBV11-2; J gene: TRBJ2-1; CDR3 protein: CASSPQTSGGKNEQFF
V gene: TRBV4-2; J gene: TRBJ2-1; CDR3 protein: CASSQELWQRDYNEQFF
V gene: TRBV10-3; J gene: TRBJ1-1; CDR3 protein: CATGQGENTEAFF
V gene: TRBV5-6; J gene: TRBJ2-1; CDR3 protein: CASSPGVRPGADEQFF
V gene: TRBV15; J gene: TRBJ2-2; CDR3 protein: CATSREWDRLKGELFF
V gene: TRBV30; J gene: TRBJ2-7; CDR3 protein: CAWSLGTAIAYEQYF
V gene: TRBV7-8; J gene: TRBJ2-1; CDR3 protein: CASSLEPGAYNEQFF
V gene: TRBV11-1; J gene: TRBJ2-7; CDR3 protein: CASSQPGQGYEQYF
V gene: TRBV19; J gene: TRBJ1-5; CDR3 protein: CASRKDRDQPQHF
V gene: TRBV28; J gene: TRBJ2-3; CDR3 protein: CASSLQSDTQYF
V gene: TRBV7-3; J gene: TRBJ2-1; CDR3 protein: CASSPDGLAGNWFF
V gene: TRBV7-9; J gene: TRBJ2-7; CDR3 protein: CASSLETESYEQYF
V gene: TRBV5-1; J gene: TRBJ2-1; CDR3 protein: CASSWGLPGVEQFF
V gene: TRBV6-1; J gene: TRBJ2-7; CDR3 protein: CASLGLADEQYF
V gene: TRBV28; J gene: TRBJ2-3; CDR3 protein: CASSSPPREGPTDTQYF
V gene: TRBV7-8; J gene: TRBJ2-2; CDR3 protein: CASSYKGQGSIDTGELFF
V gene: TRBV7-2; J gene: TRBJ2-7; CDR3 protein: CASSARVDPYEQYF
V gene: TRBV4-3; J gene: TRBJ1-1; CDR3 protein: CASSQDTRGAPEAFF
V gene: TRBV27; J gene: TRBJ2-1; CDR3 protein: CASRDRGLAGSYNEQFF
V gene: TRBV19; J gene: TRBJ2-2; CDR3 protein: CATNLAGATPGTGELFF
V gene: TRBV4-2; J gene: TRBJ2-2; CDR3 protein: CASSQNSGGAHTGELFF
V gene: TRBV7-6; J gene: TRBJ2-5; CDR3 protein: CASSRQGIETQYF
V gene: TRBV18; J gene: TRBJ1-2; CDR3 protein: CASSLGLTTGEGYGYTF
V gene: TRBV25-1; J gene: TRBJ2-2; CDR3 protein: CASTLGGVRNTGELFF
V gene: TRBV5-1; J gene: TRBJ2-1; CDR3 protein: CASRTSDGNEQFF
V gene: TRBV11-2; J gene: TRBJ2-7; CDR3 protein: CASSQTAGATHTYEQYF
V gene: TRBV6-4; J gene: TRBJ2-5; CDR3 protein: CASSDFRGQETQYF